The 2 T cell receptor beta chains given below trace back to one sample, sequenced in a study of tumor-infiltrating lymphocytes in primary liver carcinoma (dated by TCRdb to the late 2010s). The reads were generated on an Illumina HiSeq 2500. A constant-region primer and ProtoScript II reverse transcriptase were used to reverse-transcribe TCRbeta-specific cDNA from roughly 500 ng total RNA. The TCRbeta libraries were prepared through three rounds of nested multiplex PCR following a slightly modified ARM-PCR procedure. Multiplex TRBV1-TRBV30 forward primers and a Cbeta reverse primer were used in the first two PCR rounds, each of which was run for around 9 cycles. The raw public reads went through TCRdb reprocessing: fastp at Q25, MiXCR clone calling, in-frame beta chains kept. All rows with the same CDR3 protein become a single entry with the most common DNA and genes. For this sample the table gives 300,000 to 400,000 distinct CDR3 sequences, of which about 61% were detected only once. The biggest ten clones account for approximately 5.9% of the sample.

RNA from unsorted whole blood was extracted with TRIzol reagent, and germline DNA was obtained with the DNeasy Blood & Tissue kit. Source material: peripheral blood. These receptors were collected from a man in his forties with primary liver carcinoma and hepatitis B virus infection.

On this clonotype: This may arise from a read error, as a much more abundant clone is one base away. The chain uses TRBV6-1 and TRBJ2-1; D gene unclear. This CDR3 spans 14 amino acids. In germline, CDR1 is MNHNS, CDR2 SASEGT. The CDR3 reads CACSKLSRNNEQFF. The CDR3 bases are TGTGCCTGCAGTAAATTAAGTAGGAACAATGAGCAGTTCTTC.

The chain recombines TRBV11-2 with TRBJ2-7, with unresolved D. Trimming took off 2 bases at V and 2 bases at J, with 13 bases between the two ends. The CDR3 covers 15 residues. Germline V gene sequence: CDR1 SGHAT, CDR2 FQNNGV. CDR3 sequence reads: CASSLSPQRTYEQYF. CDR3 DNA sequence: TGTGCCAGCAGCTTATCCCCCCAGAGGACCTACGAGCAGTACTTC.